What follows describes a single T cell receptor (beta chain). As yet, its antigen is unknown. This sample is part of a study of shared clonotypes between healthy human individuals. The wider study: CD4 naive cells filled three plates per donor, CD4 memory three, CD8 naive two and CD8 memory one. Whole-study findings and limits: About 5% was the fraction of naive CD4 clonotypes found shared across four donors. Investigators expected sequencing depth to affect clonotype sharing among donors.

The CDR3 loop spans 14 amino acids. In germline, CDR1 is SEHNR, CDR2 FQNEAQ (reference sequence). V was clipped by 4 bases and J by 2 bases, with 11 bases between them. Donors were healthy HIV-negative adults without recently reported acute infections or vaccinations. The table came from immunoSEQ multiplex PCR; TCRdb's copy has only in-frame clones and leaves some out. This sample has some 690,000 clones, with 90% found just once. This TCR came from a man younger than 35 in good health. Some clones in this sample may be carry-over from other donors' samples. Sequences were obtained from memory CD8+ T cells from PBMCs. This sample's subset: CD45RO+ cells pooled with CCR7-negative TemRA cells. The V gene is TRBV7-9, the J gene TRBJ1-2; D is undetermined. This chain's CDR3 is CASSWRAENYGYTF. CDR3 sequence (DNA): TGTGCCAGCAGCTGGAGAGCAGAAAACTATGGCTACACCTTC.